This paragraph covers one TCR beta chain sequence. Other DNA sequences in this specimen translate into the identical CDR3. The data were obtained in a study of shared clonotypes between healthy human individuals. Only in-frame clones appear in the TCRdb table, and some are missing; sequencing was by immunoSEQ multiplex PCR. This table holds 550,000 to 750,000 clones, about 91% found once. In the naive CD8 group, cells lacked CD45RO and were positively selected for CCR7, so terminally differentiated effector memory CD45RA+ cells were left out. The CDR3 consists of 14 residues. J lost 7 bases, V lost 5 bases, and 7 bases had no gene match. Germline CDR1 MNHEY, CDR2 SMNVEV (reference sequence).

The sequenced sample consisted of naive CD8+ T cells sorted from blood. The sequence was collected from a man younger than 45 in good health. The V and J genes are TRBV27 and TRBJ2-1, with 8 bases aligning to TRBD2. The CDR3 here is CASSPGLAVNEQFF. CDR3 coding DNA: TGTGCCAGCAGTCCAGGACTAGCAGTGAATGAGCAGTTCTTC.